This TCR beta chain comes out of a study of T-cell memory formation after mild COVID-19. The authors produced TCR alpha and TCR beta cDNA libraries with sample barcodes and UMIs by 5'RACE using constant-segment primers. TCRdb recomputed calls from the 5' RACE reads with MiXCR, one row per CDR3 protein. The data show almost 350,000 distinct CDR3 sequences, with 20% to 25% seen just once and roughly a fifth held by the top ten. V lost 0 bases and J lost 1; bases outside the gene matches: 5. Germline CDR1 is SGHRS and CDR2 is YFSETQ. This CDR3 contains 16 residues. This clonotype was seen more than once but under ten times.

The sample was PBMCs or a T cell subset sorted from them (not recorded which). This chain uses TRBV5-1 with TRBJ2-5, with TRBD2 identical over 8 bases. The sequence was obtained from a young man who had mild COVID-19 (a few samples of this study predate the infection). Cell type and time point are not known. The CDR3 reads CASSLASGGFQETQYF. The CDR3 coding sequence is TGCGCCAGCAGCTTGGCGAGCGGGGGTTTCCAAGAGACCCAGTACTTC.